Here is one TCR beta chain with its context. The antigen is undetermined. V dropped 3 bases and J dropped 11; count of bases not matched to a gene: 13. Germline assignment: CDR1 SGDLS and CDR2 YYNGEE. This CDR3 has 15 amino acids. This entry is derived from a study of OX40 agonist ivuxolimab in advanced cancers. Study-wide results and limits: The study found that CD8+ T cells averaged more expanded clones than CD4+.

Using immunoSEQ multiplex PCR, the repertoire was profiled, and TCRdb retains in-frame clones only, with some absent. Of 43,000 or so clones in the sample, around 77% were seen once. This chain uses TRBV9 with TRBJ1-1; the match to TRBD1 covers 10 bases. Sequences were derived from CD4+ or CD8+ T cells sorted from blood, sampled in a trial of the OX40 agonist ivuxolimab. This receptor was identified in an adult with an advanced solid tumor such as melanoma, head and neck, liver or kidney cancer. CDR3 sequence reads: CASSALTGGSTWAFF. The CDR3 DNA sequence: TGTGCCAGCAGCGCCTTGACAGGGGGCTCAACCTGGGCTTTCTTT. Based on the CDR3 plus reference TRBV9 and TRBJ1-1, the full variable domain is DSGVTQTPKHLITATGQRVTLRCSPRSGDLSVYWYQQSLDQGLQFLIQYYNGEERAKGNILERFSAQQFPDLHSELNLSSLELGDSALYFCASSALTGGSTWAFFGQGTRLTVV.